This T cell receptor beta chain was found in a study of regulatory T cells in long-lasting Graves disease. This clonotype has only a few counts. A much larger clonotype is one base distant, so this may be a read error. To make TCR beta libraries, researchers used iRepertoire HTBI primers and Arm-PCR of CDR3 regions. Using its own MiXCR run on the multiplex PCR reads, TCRdb lists one record per CDR3 protein. The data contain approximately 490,000 distinct CDR3 sequences, roughly 17% of them singletons. Stated time point: newly diagnosed GD, antithyroid drugs for less than 3 months. Isolated PBMC RNA provided the starting material for the TCR library. The length of the CDR3 is 13 residues. CDR1 is SGHNT and CDR2 is YENEEA in the germline V gene. This sample was also put to use in a study of T cells in Graves' hyperthyroidism and ophthalmopathy. That publication notes: Stable hyperthyroidism and ophthalmopathy were separated using 13 V-J signatures.

This TCR derives from a man aged 35 to 55 with Graves disease. Sequencing was performed on peripheral blood mononuclear cells (PBMCs), taken at new diagnosis, from a patient treated with antithyroid drugs. This chain connects TRBV11-3 to TRBJ2-5, with 9 positions matching TRBD1. The CDR3 here is CAGSRTGVETQYF. For the CDR3, the DNA is TGTGCCGGCAGCCGGACAGGGGTGGAGACCCAGTACTTC. The whole variable domain, filled in from reference TRBV11-3 and TRBJ2-5, reads EAGVVQSPRYKIIEKKQPVAFWCNPISGHNTLYWYLQNLGQGPELLIRYENEEAVDDSQLPKDRFSAERLKGVDSTLKIQPAELGDSAVYLCAGSRTGVETQYFGPGTRLLVL.